Listed here are 10 T cell receptor beta chains from one sample, sequenced in a study of T-cell reconstitution after alpha-beta-depleted transplantation in children. Construction of the TCRbeta library involved unique molecular identifiers. MiXCR was run by TCRdb on the PCR reads, yielding one entry per CDR3 protein. The table has approximately 630,000 distinct CDR3 sequences, under 15% seen once; the top ten hold 0.79%. The material sequenced was PBMCs, taken before TCRalphabeta/CD19-depleted stem cell transplant. These receptors were taken from a girl under 10 years old with congenital amegakaryocytic thrombocytopenia, due to receive a stem cell transplant.

In this sample, this clonotype turned up many times. The V call is TRBV7-9, the J call TRBJ2-1; D is tentatively TRBD1 or TRBD2 (5 bases each). This CDR3 has 16 amino acids. Trimming took 3 bases from V and 10 from J, leaving 22 bases between them. Germline V gene sequence: CDR1 SEHNR, CDR2 FQNEAQ (reference sequence). The CDR3 bases are TGTGCCAGCAGCTTCATACAGGTTGAGGGTACAAGCGAGCAGTTCTTC. Its protein is CASSFIQVEGTSEQFF.

The chain carries TRBV11-2 and TRBJ2-5; D perhaps matches TRBD2 (6 bases). The CDR3 runs to 14 residues. Trimming stripped 3 bases from V and 3 bases from J, with 11 bases between. The germline V gene encodes CDR1 SGHAT and CDR2 FQNNGV. Written as DNA, the CDR3 is TGTGCCAGCAGCTTCGCGGGACTTAAAGAGACCCAGTACTTC. This encodes CASSFAGLKETQYF.

J is TRBJ1-2 and V is TRBV4-1; TRBD1 might be the D (6 bases). CDR1 and CDR2 from the germline V gene are MGHRA and YSYEKL. Trimming shortened V by 1 base and J by 8 bases, and 11 bases separated the two germline ends. The CDR3 sequence is 13 residues long. The CDR3 DNA is TGCGCCAGCAGCCAAGGGGGGACATTCGGCTACACCTTC. It translates to CASSQGGTFGYTF.

At least ten counts were recorded for this clonotype. The rearrangement joins TRBV12-3 or TRBV12-4 to TRBJ1-6; D might be TRBD1 (6 bases). The CDR3 spans 14 residues. V was cut by 3 bases and J by 10 bases, with 13 bases left in between. The CDR3 protein is CASSFYGGLSPLHF. CDR3 nucleotides: TGTGCCAGCAGTTTCTATGGGGGCCTCTCACCCCTCCACTTT.

This clonotype was seen only a few times. The chain couples TRBV20-1 to TRBJ2-7; possibly TRBD1 or TRBD2 for D (7 bases each). This CDR3 has 17 residues. The V gene's germline CDR1 is DFQATT and CDR2 SNEGSKA (reference sequence). The ends were cut back, 6 bases at V and 2 bases at J, with 26 bases in the middle. CDR3 bases: TGCAGTGCCATAGACAGGGAGGGTGGCGGGACTACCTACGAGCAGTACTTC. This translates into CSAIDREGGGTTYEQYF.

This clonotype was counted many times. The chain couples TRBV9 to TRBJ2-5, with 10 positions matching TRBD1. There are 14 residues in the CDR3. CDR1 SGDLS and CDR2 YYNGEE come from the germline V gene. Unmatched junction bases numbered 3, after V lost 0 bases and J lost 7 bases. The CDR3: CASSVDRTGGTQYF. In DNA form, the CDR3 reads TGTGCCAGCAGCGTAGATAGGACAGGGGGGACCCAGTACTTC.

This clonotype was seen repeatedly, ten times or more. The genes are TRBV18 and TRBJ2-1, with 9 bases identical to TRBD2. The CDR3 loop spans 16 amino acids. Germline values: CDR1 KGHSH, CDR2 LQKENI. V was clipped by 0 bases and J by 3 bases; unmatched bases: 3. For the CDR3, the DNA is TGTGCCAGCTCACCACCTTGGACTAGCGACTACAATGAGCAGTTCTTC. Residues: CASSPPWTSDYNEQFF.

The table lists this clonotype with many counts. The genes are TRBV20-1 and TRBJ2-1, with 8 bases that match TRBD1. The CDR3 runs 12 residues. In germline, CDR1 is DFQATT, CDR2 SNEGSKA (reference sequence). The CDR3: CAAGQESYEQFF. The CDR3, as DNA: TGCGCTGCGGGACAGGAGAGCTATGAGCAGTTCTTC.

This clonotype has a count of ten or more. The chain couples TRBV7-9 to TRBJ2-1; a possible D gene is TRBD2 (5 bases). There are 14 residues in the CDR3. The germline V and J ends were trimmed by 8 bases and 3 bases, with 14 bases remaining between them. Per germline, CDR1 SEHNR and CDR2 FQNEAQ (reference sequence). CDR3 coding DNA: TGTGCCAGCGTCGGGATGATCCGCTACAATGAGCAGTTCTTC. Residues: CASVGMIRYNEQFF.

This chain links TRBV6-1 with TRBJ1-1; a possible D gene is TRBD1 (6 bases). V was cut by 9 bases and J by 1 base, with 12 bases left in between. The germline V gene encodes CDR1 MNHNS and CDR2 SASEGT. CDR3 length: 13 amino acids. The CDR3 loop is CASGRGPNTEAFF. The DNA for the CDR3 is TGTGCCAGTGGCAGGGGCCCGAACACTGAAGCTTTCTTT.